Listed here are 20 T cell receptor beta chains from one sample, sequenced in a study of beta chain features in type 1 diabetes. The study, taken as a whole, reports: Type 1 diabetes patients had moderately but significantly shorter TCRB CDR3s in all four CD4+ subsets.

cDNA synthesis used the whole RNA isolate, giving expressed TCRB sequences. Sequencing used immunoSEQ multiplex PCR; TCRdb keeps in-frame clones, though not all of them. The table records around 240,000 clones, around 15% of them present only once. These TCRs are of unknown antigen specificity. The material sequenced was naive CD4+ T cells from blood. Every receptor here comes from a man younger than 45 with type 1 diabetes.

The chain couples TRBV30 to TRBJ2-7, with a possible D match to TRBD2 (6 bases). V gave up 8 bases and J gave up 3 bases, with 17 bases separating them. This CDR3 is built from 13 residues. Germline assignment: CDR1 GTSNPN and CDR2 SVGIG (reference sequence). CDR3 coding DNA: TGTGCCGGGCGTGCAGCGGGTCTCTACGAGCAGTACTTC. Amino acid sequence: CAGRAAGLYEQYF.

This clone was seen once. The rearrangement links TRBV20-1 to TRBJ2-7, with D unresolved. The length of the CDR3 is 11 residues. With 4 bases removed from V and 12 bases from J, the gap between germline ends came to 16 bases. Germline values: CDR1 DFQATT, CDR2 SNEGSKA (reference sequence). Here the CDR3 reads CSANPYSSMYF. CDR3 DNA sequence: TGCAGTGCTAATCCTTACTCGAGCATGTACTTC.

This sequence joins TRBV28 and TRBJ1-2, with 8 positions matching TRBD1. With V trimmed by 5 bases and J by 4 bases, 9 bases remained unmatched. The CDR3 extends over 15 amino acids. CDR1 is MDHEN and CDR2 is SYDVKM in the germline V gene. DNA for the CDR3: TGTGCCAGCAGTCCTGGACAGGGAAATGGCTATGGCTACACCTTC. Translated: CASSPGQGNGYGYTF.

This clone was detected a few times. V gene TRBV13 combines with J gene TRBJ2-6; 7 bases agree with TRBD1. This CDR3 has 16 amino acids. V lost 5 bases and J lost 2; bases outside the gene matches: 6. Germline values: CDR1 PRHDT, CDR2 FYEKMQ (reference sequence). CDR3 in amino acids: CASSLTTGAGANVLTF. In DNA form, the CDR3 reads TGTGCCAGCAGCCTAACTACAGGGGCTGGGGCCAACGTCCTGACTTTC.

The chain is built from TRBV2 and TRBJ2-7; no definite D call. Trimming removed 4 bases from V and 3 bases from J, with 7 bases in between. The CDR3 contains 12 residues. Germline-derived CDR1 and CDR2 are SNHLY and FYNNEI. CDR3 DNA sequence: TGTGCCAGCAGTGGAACAGTCTACGAGCAGTACTTC. It encodes CASSGTVYEQYF.

The V and J genes are TRBV7-6 and TRBJ1-5, with no clear D. The CDR3 is 13 residues long. V was cut by 2 bases and J by 1 base, with 3 bases left in between. Germline-derived CDR1 and CDR2 are SGHVS and FNYEAQ. The DNA of the CDR3 is TGTGCCAGCAGCTTACAAAGCAATCAGCCCCAGCATTTT. This codes for CASSLQSNQPQHF.

This clone occurred a few times. The same CDR3 is also encoded by other DNA sequences in this sample. The rearrangement joins TRBV9 to TRBJ2-1, with TRBD2 matching 10 bases. Per germline, CDR1 SGDLS and CDR2 YYNGEE. The CDR3 loop spans 15 amino acids. Trimming at V came to 4 bases and at J to 4 bases, leaving 5 bases not matched to a gene. In nucleotides, the CDR3 is TGTGCCAGCAGCCCTACTAGCGGGGCTTACAATGAGCAGTTCTTC. This gives the protein CASSPTSGAYNEQFF.

A few counts support this clone. CDR3 protein: CASSPYRSSYNEQFF. DNA of the CDR3: TGTGCCAGCAGCCCATACAGGAGCTCCTACAATGAGCAGTTCTTC. The chain couples TRBV7-8 to TRBJ2-1; weak D call: TRBD1 (5 bases). The ends were cut back, 5 bases at V and 0 bases at J, with 11 bases in the middle. In germline, CDR1 is SGHVS, CDR2 FQNEAQ. This CDR3 is 15 amino acids long.

CDR3 sequence: CASSKPPGGTDTQYF. The CDR3 bases are TGTGCCAGCAGCAAACCACCGGGTGGCACAGATACGCAGTATTTT. The genes are TRBV7-2 and TRBJ2-3, with unresolved D. Trimming pared 5 bases from V and 1 base from J, leaving 13 bases between. The CDR3 has 15 amino acids. Germline values: CDR1 SGHTA, CDR2 FQGNSA.

The chain is built from TRBV27 and TRBJ2-2; 7 bases are a match to TRBD1. Trimming removed 3 bases from V and 3 bases from J; junction bases left unmatched: 7. The germline gives CDR1 MNHEY, CDR2 SMNVEV (reference sequence). The CDR3 is 16 residues long. In nucleotides, the CDR3 is TGTGCCAGCAGTTTCGACAGGGTCCTCGACACCGGGGAGCTGTTTTTT. Translating gives CASSFDRVLDTGELFF.

The chain carries TRBV5-1 and TRBJ2-1; no reliable D call. The germline V and J ends were trimmed by 0 bases and 12 bases, with 16 bases remaining between them. Germline V CDR1 and CDR2: SGHRS, YFSETQ. This CDR3 comprises 14 residues. The DNA of the CDR3 is TGCGCCAGCAGCTTGGTTACACTGACCACCCGGCAGTTCTTC. This codes for CASSLVTLTTRQFF. The full variable domain, its missing parts supplied by reference TRBV5-1 and TRBJ2-1, is KAGVTQTPRYLIKTRGQQVTLSCSPISGHRSVSWYQQTPGQGLQFLFEYFSETQRNKGNFPGRFSGRQFSNSRSEMNVSTLELGDSALYLCASSLVTLTTRQFFGPGTRLTVL.

There are a few counts of this clone. The V call is TRBV15, the J call TRBJ1-5; 10 bases line up with TRBD1. CDR1 is LNHNV and CDR2 is YYDKDF in the germline V gene (reference sequence). This CDR3 has 16 amino acids. With V trimmed by 1 base and J by 2 bases, 2 bases remained unmatched. The CDR3 region is CATSRAGTGGNQPQHF. The CDR3 DNA sequence: TGTGCCACCAGCAGAGCCGGGACAGGGGGCAATCAGCCCCAGCATTTT. The variable domain in full, with the rest retrieved from reference TRBV15 and TRBJ1-5, is DAMVIQNPRYQVTQFGKPVTLSCSQTLNHNVMYWYQQKSSQAPKLLFHYYDKDFNNEADTPDNFQSRRPNTSFCFLDIRSPGLGDTAMYLCATSRAGTGGNQPQHFGDGTRLSIL.

This clone was found a few times. The chain recombines TRBV30 with TRBJ1-1; no definite D call. The V and J ends lost 3 bases and 0 bases respectively, with 11 bases between them. The CDR3 runs 14 residues. Per germline, CDR1 GTSNPN and CDR2 SVGIG (reference sequence). The DNA of the CDR3 is TGTGCCTGGAGGCACCTTCCCCTGAACACTGAAGCTTTCTTT. The encoded protein is CAWRHLPLNTEAFF.

V is TRBV9 and J is TRBJ2-7, with 12 bases identical to TRBD2. Germline assignment: CDR1 SGDLS and CDR2 YYNGEE. J lost 5 bases, V lost 4 bases, and 4 bases had no gene match. The CDR3 length is 14 residues. CDR3 DNA sequence: TGTGCCAGCAGCCCTAGCGGGAGGGTCCACGAGCAGTACTTC. Protein: CASSPSGRVHEQYF.

This clone was picked up a small number of times. The chain is built from TRBV28 and TRBJ2-1; D unresolved. Germline V gene sequence: CDR1 MDHEN, CDR2 SYDVKM. The length of the CDR3 is 16 residues. Trimming shortened V by 2 bases and J by 0 bases, and 11 bases separated the two germline ends. CDR3 amino acids: CASSLQDGSSYNEQFF. The CDR3, as DNA: TGTGCCAGCAGTTTACAGGACGGCAGCTCCTACAATGAGCAGTTCTTC.

This sequence joins TRBV7-2 and TRBJ2-3; D unresolved. Germline loops: CDR1 SGHTA, CDR2 FQGNSA. Trimming shortened V by 5 bases and J by 14 bases, and 17 bases separated the two germline ends. This CDR3 is 12 amino acids long. The CDR3 bases are TGTGCCAGCAGCCCCTACTCCTATGAGCCGTATTTT. It is translated as CASSPYSYEPYF. Using reference TRBV7-2 and TRBJ2-3 for the parts outside the CDR3, the full variable domain is GAGVSQSPSNKVTEKGKDVELRCDPISGHTALYWYRQSLGQGLEFLIYFQGNSAPDKSGLPSDRFSAERTGGSVSTLTIQRTQQEDSAVYLCASSPYSYEPYFGPGTRLTVL.

The V gene is TRBV5-1, the J gene TRBJ1-2; TRBD1 aligns across 7 bases. CDR3 length equals 16 residues. Germline CDR1 and CDR2: SGHRS and YFSETQ. V was pared by 4 bases and J by 8 bases, with 17 bases of the junction left unmatched. The CDR3 nucleotides read TGCGCCAGCAGCCGAACCGTCGACAGGGAAGGGGACGGCTACACCTTC. This sequence encodes CASSRTVDREGDGYTF.

This chain links TRBV28 with TRBJ2-2; 8 positions match TRBD1. CDR1 and CDR2 from the germline V gene are MDHEN and SYDVKM. The length of the CDR3 is 14 residues. V lost 5 bases to trimming and J lost 6 bases; unmatched junction nucleotides: 5. CDR3 protein: CASSGQGLAGELFF. DNA of the CDR3: TGTGCCAGCAGTGGACAGGGCCTGGCCGGGGAGCTGTTTTTT.

This clone has more than one count but fewer than ten. The chain recombines TRBV11-2 with TRBJ2-2; D is ambiguous. The V end lost 4 bases, the J end lost 6 bases, and 9 bases lay between the germline ends. Germline V gene lookup returns CDR1 SGHAT and CDR2 FQNNGV. This CDR3 spans 13 amino acids. The CDR3: CASSSITPGELFF. As DNA, the CDR3 is TGTGCCAGCAGCTCGATTACACCCGGGGAGCTGTTTTTT.

J is TRBJ2-7 and V is TRBV7-3, with 11 bases that match TRBD1. Germline CDR1 and CDR2: SGHTA and FQGTGA. This CDR3 contains 15 residues. V lost 5 bases and J lost 4; bases outside the gene matches: 7. The CDR3 here is CASSPGTGGQYEQYF. Here the CDR3 DNA reads TGTGCCAGCAGCCCCGGGACAGGGGGGCAGTACGAGCAGTACTTC.